The 5 T cell receptor beta chains below all came from one sample that was sequenced in a study of blood T cell repertoires in COVID-19 (dated by TCRdb to the early 2020s). The library was prepared using the immunoSEQ multiplex PCR assay. Imported from immuneACCESS, the table was reduced by TCRdb to in-frame sequences with V and J called. These copies leave out some clones; in studies compared against another copy, an unresolved V gene accounts for under half, and the cause of the remainder is not known. Counted in this sample were roughly 250,000 clones; about 80% of them appeared once. 4% to 6% of the sample is held by the ten biggest clonotypes. Material: peripheral blood. Every receptor here comes from a woman of 80 years or more with active or convalescent COVID-19.

Many counts were recorded for this clone. The chain recombines TRBV19 with TRBJ2-7; 8 positions agree with TRBD1. V gave up 5 bases and J gave up 6 bases; unmatched junction bases: 6. The CDR3 has 13 amino acids. CDR1 is LNHDA and CDR2 is SQIVND in the germline V gene (reference sequence). In DNA form, the CDR3 reads TGTGCCAGTAGTCCCTGGACAGGGCGCGAGCAGTACTTC. This encodes CASSPWTGREQYF.

The chain uses TRBV10-3 and TRBJ2-7; 10 bases align to TRBD1. The CDR3 is 16 residues long. The V gene's germline CDR1 is ENHRY and CDR2 SYGVKD. V gave up 6 bases and J gave up 4 bases; unmatched junction bases: 12. The CDR3 bases are TGTGCCATCAGGAGCCCGGGACAGGGGAATCGGTACGAGCAGTACTTC. Translating it yields CAIRSPGQGNRYEQYF.

The chain couples TRBV3-1 (or the pseudogene TRBV3-2) to TRBJ1-1; 8 bases fit TRBD1. Germline V gene sequence: CDR1 LGHDT, CDR2 YNNKEL (reference sequence). Trimming removed 4 bases from V and 3 bases from J; junction bases left unmatched: 13. The CDR3 totals 17 residues. The CDR3 protein is CASSPLVAGGSYTEAFF. DNA of the CDR3: TGTGCCAGCAGCCCGCTCGTGGCAGGGGGCTCGTACACTGAAGCTTTCTTT.

The gene calls are TRBV19 and TRBJ1-1; 10 nucleotides line up with TRBD1. V lost 10 bases to trimming and J lost 11 bases; unmatched junction nucleotides: 13. The CDR3 is 13 residues long. The germline CDR1 and CDR2 sequences are LNHDA and SQIVND (reference sequence). For the CDR3, the DNA is TGTGCCACCAACCCGACAGGGGGCATGTCGGCTTTCTTT. Amino acid sequence: CATNPTGGMSAFF. The entire variable domain, with the rest obtained from reference TRBV19 and TRBJ1-1, is as follows: DGGITQSPKYLFRKEGQNVTLSCEQNLNHDAMYWYRQDPGQGLRLIYYSQIVNDFQKGDIAEGYSVSREKKESFPLTVTSAQKNPTAFYLCATNPTGGMSAFFGQGTRLTVV.

The chain couples TRBV20-1 to TRBJ2-3, with D unresolved. V lost 7 bases, J lost 2 bases, and 4 bases lay in between. The germline V gene has CDR1 DFQATT and CDR2 SNEGSKA (reference sequence). This CDR3 contains 10 residues. The DNA for the CDR3 is TGCAGTGGCTACACAGATACGCAGTATTTT. It encodes CSGYTDTQYF.